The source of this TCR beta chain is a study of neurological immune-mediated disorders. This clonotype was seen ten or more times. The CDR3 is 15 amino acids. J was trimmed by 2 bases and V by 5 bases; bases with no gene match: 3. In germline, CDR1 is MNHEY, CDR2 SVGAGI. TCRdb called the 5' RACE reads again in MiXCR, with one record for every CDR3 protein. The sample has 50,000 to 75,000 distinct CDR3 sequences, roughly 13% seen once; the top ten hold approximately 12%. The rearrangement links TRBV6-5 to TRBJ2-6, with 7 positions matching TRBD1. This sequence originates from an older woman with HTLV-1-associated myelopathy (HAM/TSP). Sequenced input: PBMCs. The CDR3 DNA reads TGTGCCAGCAGTCGACAGGGAACTGGGGCCAACGTCCTGACTTTC. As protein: CASSRQGTGANVLTF.